A single sample is the source of the 27 T cell receptor beta chains below, sequenced in a study of PD-1 and CTLA-4 blockade in melanoma. Sequenced by immunoSEQ multiplex PCR; TCRdb stores in-frame clones only, minus some. Among tens of thousands of clones listed, around 93% were seen once. The sample in question was CD8+ T cells from peripheral blood, obtained from a patient given anti-PD-1 treatment. The receptors stem from a human donor with melanoma.

The V gene is TRBV3-1 (or the pseudogene TRBV3-2), the J gene TRBJ2-5; D is perhaps TRBD2 (5 bases). V lost 1 base to trimming and J lost 5 bases, with 11 bases between them. This CDR3 has 14 residues. Germline V gene lookup returns CDR1 LGHDT and CDR2 YNNKEL (reference sequence). This CDR3 reads CASSQVEERETQYF. In DNA, the CDR3 is TGTGCCAGCAGCCAAGTTGAGGAGCGGGAGACCCAGTACTTC.

This sequence joins TRBV29-1 and TRBJ1-1; D unresolved. This CDR3 spans 13 amino acids. V was cut by 4 bases and J by 0 bases, with 9 bases left in between. Germline CDR1 and CDR2: SQVTM and ANQGSEA. The CDR3 loop is CSVAGSLNTEAFF. CDR3 DNA: TGCAGCGTTGCCGGGAGCCTGAACACTGAAGCTTTCTTT.

This chain connects TRBV7-9 to TRBJ1-2; D ambiguous. V lost 2 bases and J 6 bases, leaving 10 bases between the germline ends. The CDR3 totals 13 residues. From germline, CDR1 is SEHNR and CDR2 FQNEAQ (reference sequence). The CDR3 loop reads CASSLPPTNGYTF. The CDR3 nucleotides read TGTGCCAGCAGCTTACCGCCCACCAATGGCTACACCTTC. The full variable domain, its missing parts supplied by reference TRBV7-9 and TRBJ1-2, is DTGVSQNPRHKITKRGQNVTFRCDPISEHNRLYWYRQTLGQGPEFLTYFQNEAQLEKSRLLSDRFSAERPKGSFSTLEIQRTEQGDSAMYLCASSLPPTNGYTFGSGTRLTVV.

The chain couples TRBV28 to TRBJ1-2, with D perhaps TRBD1 (5 bases). CDR3 size: 14 residues. V lost 3 bases and J lost 13, with 21 bases in between. Germline values: CDR1 MDHEN, CDR2 SYDVKM. The CDR3 loop is CASSFKGLGTWPTF. In DNA form, the CDR3 reads TGTGCCAGCAGTTTTAAGGGACTGGGGACCTGGCCCACCTTC.

As DNA, the CDR3 is TGTGCCAGCAGTTACTCAGGGGGTCGGACTACAGATACGCAGTATTTT. Its protein is CASSYSGGRTTDTQYF. The chain combines TRBV6-5 with TRBJ2-3, with D maybe TRBD1 (6 bases). Germline CDR1 is MNHEY and CDR2 is SVGAGI. The V gene lost 0 bases and the J gene lost 3 bases, with 13 bases spanning the gap. The CDR3 is made up of 16 amino acids.

The V and J genes are TRBV6-5 and TRBJ2-6; D unclear. The CDR3 spans 15 residues. V was pared by 4 bases and J by 4 bases, with 11 bases between. CDR1 and CDR2 from the germline V gene are MNHEY and SVGAGI. For the CDR3, the DNA is TGTGCCAGCAGTTCTCTCTTATCAGGGGCCAACGTCCTGACTTTC. It is translated as CASSSLLSGANVLTF.

The CDR3 is CASTGGSHNEQFF. The CDR3, as DNA: TGTGCCTCCACAGGGGGGTCCCACAATGAGCAGTTCTTC. This chain joins TRBV13 and TRBJ2-1, with 8 bases fitting TRBD1. The germline V gene encodes CDR1 PRHDT and CDR2 FYEKMQ (reference sequence). The J segment lost 5 bases and the V segment lost 11 bases, leaving 8 bases of the junction unmatched. This CDR3 has 13 amino acids.

J is TRBJ1-1 and V is TRBV19; 8 nucleotides line up with TRBD1. With V trimmed by 5 bases and J by 8 bases, 16 bases remained unmatched. The CDR3 has 16 residues. The germline V gene encodes CDR1 LNHDA and CDR2 SQIVND (reference sequence). The CDR3 DNA sequence: TGTGCCAGTAGTGAGCAAGACGGGACAGGTGCTCCGGAAGCTTTCTTT. Amino acid sequence: CASSEQDGTGAPEAFF.

This clone was recorded only once. The genes are TRBV7-9 and TRBJ1-4; the D gene is possibly TRBD1 (6 bases). The germline CDR1 and CDR2 sequences are SEHNR and FQNEAQ (reference sequence). The CDR3 has 16 amino acids. V lost 6 bases to trimming and J lost 4 bases, with 18 bases between them. The CDR3 nucleotides read TGTGCCAGCAGTTCGAACGCTCAGGGGATTAATGAAAAACTGTTTTTT. Amino acids: CASSSNAQGINEKLFF.

This clone appeared once. The gene calls are TRBV24-1 and TRBJ2-5, with 7 bases aligning to TRBD2. CDR3 length equals 16 residues. The V segment lost 3 bases and the J segment 2 bases; nucleotides outside the gene matches: 8. The germline CDR1 and CDR2 sequences are KGHDR and SFDVKD. The chain's CDR3 is CATSDPPKAGQETQYF. For the CDR3, the DNA is TGTGCCACCAGTGATCCTCCTAAAGCGGGGCAAGAGACCCAGTACTTC.

The chain is built from TRBV27 and TRBJ2-3; D might be TRBD1 (5 bases). V was clipped by 2 bases and J by 4 bases, with 13 bases between them. In germline, CDR1 is MNHEY, CDR2 SMNVEV (reference sequence). The CDR3 has 15 residues. CDR3 in amino acids: CASSLRPGIADTQYF. CDR3 coding DNA: TGTGCCAGCAGTTTACGTCCAGGGATAGCAGATACGCAGTATTTT.

The V gene is TRBV3-1 (or the pseudogene TRBV3-2), the J gene TRBJ1-1; a weak D match, TRBD1 (5 bases). Germline V lookup: CDR1 LGHDT, CDR2 YNNKEL (reference sequence). Trimming removed 7 bases from V and 7 bases from J, with 16 bases in between. The CDR3 is 13 amino acids. In DNA, the CDR3 is TGTGCCAGCACCTCCGAGGAGAGGGGTGAAGCTTTCTTT. The encoded protein is CASTSEERGEAFF.

The chain joins TRBV28 to TRBJ1-2; possibly TRBD1 for D (5 bases). Trimming removed 3 bases at V and 4 bases at J, with 21 bases between. Germline assignment: CDR1 MDHEN and CDR2 SYDVKM. This CDR3 has 17 residues. CDR3 sequence: CASSFVQSRVLSYGYTF. For the CDR3, the DNA is TGTGCCAGCAGTTTCGTGCAATCCAGGGTTTTAAGCTATGGCTACACCTTC.

This chain joins TRBV27 and TRBJ1-2; 7 bases map to TRBD1. Per germline, CDR1 MNHEY and CDR2 SMNVEV (reference sequence). This CDR3 contains 13 residues. The ends lost 4 bases at V and 2 bases at J; junction bases unmatched: 1. The chain's CDR3 is CASSSTGNYGYTF. In DNA, the CDR3 is TGTGCCAGCAGTTCGACAGGGAACTATGGCTACACCTTC.

V usage is TRBV30 and J usage is TRBJ2-7; TRBD2 might be the D (7 bases). Germline V lookup: CDR1 GTSNPN, CDR2 SVGIG (reference sequence). V was cut by 4 bases and J by 1 base, with 17 bases left in between. CDR3 size: 15 residues. For the CDR3, the DNA is TGTGCCTGGACCCAAGGGGGGGTGGAATCCTACGAGCAGTACTTC. This gives the protein CAWTQGGVESYEQYF. Variable domain in full (rest from reference TRBV30 and TRBJ2-7): SQTIHQWPATLVQPVGSPLSLECTVEGTSNPNLYWYRQAAGRGLQLLFYSVGIGQISSEVPQNLSASRPQDRQFILSSKKLLLSDSGFYLCAWTQGGVESYEQYFGPGTRLTVT.

This sequence joins TRBV28 and TRBJ1-5, with D perhaps matching TRBD1 (6 bases). V was clipped by 6 bases and J by 4 bases, with 7 bases between them. This CDR3 comprises 12 residues. The germline V gene encodes CDR1 MDHEN and CDR2 SYDVKM. This CDR3 is CASSTGNQPQHF. The CDR3 DNA follows: TGTGCCAGCAGCACAGGGAATCAGCCCCAGCATTTT. Supplemented by reference TRBV28 and TRBJ1-5, the full variable domain reads DVKVTQSSRYLVKRTGEKVFLECVQDMDHENMFWYRQDPGLGLRLIYFSYDVKMKEKGDIPEGYSVSREKKERFSLILESASTNQTSMYLCASSTGNQPQHFGDGTRLSIL.

The chain is built from TRBV7-6 and TRBJ1-6; 7 bases are a match to TRBD1. In germline, CDR1 is SGHVS, CDR2 FNYEAQ. The CDR3 totals 15 residues. Trimming cost V 3 bases and J 7 bases; bases outside gene matches: 6. The CDR3 DNA reads TGTGCCAGCAGCTTGGGGCGGGACAGCAATTCACCCCTCCACTTT. It encodes CASSLGRDSNSPLHF.

The rearrangement joins TRBV19 to TRBJ1-1; 7 bases line up with TRBD1. V was clipped by 5 bases and J by 3 bases; unmatched bases: 9. The CDR3 consists of 15 residues. Germline loops: CDR1 LNHDA, CDR2 SQIVND (reference sequence). As DNA, the CDR3 is TGTGCCAGTAGTCCCAACGACAGGGAGGACACTGAAGCTTTCTTT. This encodes CASSPNDREDTEAFF.

The V and J genes are TRBV5-8 and TRBJ2-1, with D perhaps matching TRBD1 or TRBD2 (5 bases each). The germline V and J ends were trimmed by 5 bases and 8 bases, with 20 bases remaining between them. Germline V gene data show CDR1 as SGHTS and CDR2 as YDEGEE. The CDR3 totals 15 residues. CDR3 DNA sequence: TGTGCCAGCAGTTCCGGGACCCCCGCAGGCGATGAGCAGTTCTTC. Translation: CASSSGTPAGDEQFF.

The chain is built from TRBV11-1 and TRBJ2-2; no definite D call. V was shortened by 2 bases and J by 6 bases, with 7 bases between the two germline ends. Germline loops: CDR1 SGHAT, CDR2 FQDESV (reference sequence). The CDR3 is 13 amino acids. CDR3 amino acids: CASSLRSAGELFF. The CDR3 nucleotides are TGTGCCAGCAGCTTACGTTCGGCCGGGGAGCTGTTTTTT.

This clone was observed once. The V call is TRBV2, the J call TRBJ2-7; weak D call: TRBD1 (6 bases). There are 12 residues in the CDR3. Trimming stripped 6 bases from V and 4 bases from J, with 10 bases between. CDR1 is SNHLY, CDR2 FYNNEI, per germline. The CDR3 DNA sequence: TGTGCCAGCAGGAAACAGGGATACGAGCAGTACTTC. It is translated as CASRKQGYEQYF. The entire variable domain, with the rest obtained from reference TRBV2 and TRBJ2-7, is as follows: EPEVTQTPSHQVTQMGQEVILRCVPISNHLYFYWYRQILGQKVEFLVSFYNNEISEKSEIFDDQFSVERPDGSNFTLKIRSTKLEDSAMYFCASRKQGYEQYFGPGTRLTVT.

This chain uses TRBV27 with TRBJ2-2; D remains unclear. Looked up from germline, CDR1 is MNHEY and CDR2 is SMNVEV (reference sequence). The germline V and J ends were trimmed by 6 bases and 4 bases, with 9 bases remaining between them. CDR3 size: 13 residues. The CDR3, as DNA: TGTGCCAGCAGCCTGATCGGCACCGGGGAGCTGTTTTTT. Translation: CASSLIGTGELFF.

The chain combines TRBV5-6 with TRBJ1-1; 8 nucleotides match TRBD1. Trimming removed 4 bases from V and 6 bases from J; junction bases left unmatched: 5. Germline CDR1 SGHDT, CDR2 YYEEEE. CDR3 length: 13 residues. The CDR3 loop is CASSTTGDSEAFF. For the CDR3, the DNA is TGTGCCAGCAGCACGACAGGGGATTCTGAAGCTTTCTTT.

The CDR3 sequence is CAAAGPGKTALTDTQYF. CDR3 sequence (DNA): TGTGCCGCCGCCGGGCCAGGCAAGACGGCCCTCACAGATACGCAGTATTTT. The J gene is TRBJ2-3, the V gene TRBV10-3, with D unresolved. Trimming took off 11 bases at V and 2 bases at J, with 26 bases between the two ends. Per germline, CDR1 ENHRY and CDR2 SYGVKD. The CDR3 is made up of 17 amino acids.

The chain uses TRBV27 and TRBJ1-4, with D perhaps matching TRBD1 (5 bases). V was trimmed by 3 bases and J by 8 bases, leaving 10 bases between them. The CDR3 is made up of 13 amino acids. The germline gives CDR1 MNHEY, CDR2 SMNVEV (reference sequence). The CDR3 here is CASSLSGAEKLFF. Written as DNA, the CDR3 is TGTGCCAGCAGTTTGTCCGGGGCGGAAAAACTGTTTTTT.

The V call is TRBV7-8, the J call TRBJ2-7, with D possibly TRBD1 on 6 matching bases. In germline, CDR1 is SGHVS, CDR2 FQNEAQ. The CDR3 length is 15 residues. The V end lost 5 bases, the J end lost 2 bases, and 16 bases lay between the germline ends. CDR3 sequence: CASSPAPGVAYEQYF. The CDR3 region has the DNA TGTGCCAGCAGCCCCGCCCCAGGGGTCGCCTACGAGCAGTACTTC.

This chain's CDR3 is CASSPTGQSEAFF. CDR3 bases: TGTGCCAGCAGCCCCACGGGACAGAGTGAAGCTTTCTTT. The chain joins TRBV3-1 (or the pseudogene TRBV3-2) to TRBJ1-1; 7 nucleotides line up with TRBD1. This CDR3 is 13 amino acids long. Trimming cost V 4 bases and J 7 bases; bases outside gene matches: 6. CDR1 and CDR2 from the germline V gene are LGHDT and YNNKEL (reference sequence).